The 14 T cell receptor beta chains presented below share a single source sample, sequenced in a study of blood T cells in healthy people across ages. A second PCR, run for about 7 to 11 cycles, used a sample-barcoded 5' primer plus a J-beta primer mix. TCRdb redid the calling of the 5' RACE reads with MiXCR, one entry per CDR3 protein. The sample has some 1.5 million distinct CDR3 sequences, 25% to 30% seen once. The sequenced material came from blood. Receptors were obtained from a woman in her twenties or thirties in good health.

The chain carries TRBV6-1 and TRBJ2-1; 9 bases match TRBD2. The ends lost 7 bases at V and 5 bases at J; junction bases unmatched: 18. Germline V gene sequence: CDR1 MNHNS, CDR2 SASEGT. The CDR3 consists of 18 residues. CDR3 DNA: TGTGCCAGCAAAGGGATTCTAGGGGCGGGGGGGACAAACAATGAGCAGTTCTTC. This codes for CASKGILGAGGTNNEQFF.

Written as DNA, the CDR3 is TGCGCCAGCAGCCCGGGGCCAGGAGAGGCGACCCAGTACTTC. This encodes CASSPGPGEATQYF. This chain uses TRBV5-1 with TRBJ2-5; D could derive from TRBD1 or TRBD2 (5 bases each). This CDR3 is 14 amino acids long. V was cut by 4 bases and J by 7 bases, with 17 bases left in between. Germline-derived CDR1 and CDR2 are SGHRS and YFSETQ.

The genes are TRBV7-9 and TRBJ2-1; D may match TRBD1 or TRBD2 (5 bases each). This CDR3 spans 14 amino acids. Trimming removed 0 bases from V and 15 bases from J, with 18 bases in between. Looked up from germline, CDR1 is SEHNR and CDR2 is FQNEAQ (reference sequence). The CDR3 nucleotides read TGTGCCAGCAGCTTAGCAGGGACGGCCTTGGAGGTGTTCTTC. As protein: CASSLAGTALEVFF.

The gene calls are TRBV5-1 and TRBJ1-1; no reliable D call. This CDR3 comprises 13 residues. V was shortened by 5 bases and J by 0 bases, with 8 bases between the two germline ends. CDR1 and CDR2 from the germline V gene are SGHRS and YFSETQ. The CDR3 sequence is CASRQSMNTEAFF. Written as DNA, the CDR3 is TGCGCCAGCAGACAGAGCATGAACACTGAAGCTTTCTTT. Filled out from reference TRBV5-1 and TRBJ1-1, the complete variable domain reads KAGVTQTPRYLIKTRGQQVTLSCSPISGHRSVSWYQQTPGQGLQFLFEYFSETQRNKGNFPGRFSGRQFSNSRSEMNVSTLELGDSALYLCASRQSMNTEAFFGQGTRLTVV.

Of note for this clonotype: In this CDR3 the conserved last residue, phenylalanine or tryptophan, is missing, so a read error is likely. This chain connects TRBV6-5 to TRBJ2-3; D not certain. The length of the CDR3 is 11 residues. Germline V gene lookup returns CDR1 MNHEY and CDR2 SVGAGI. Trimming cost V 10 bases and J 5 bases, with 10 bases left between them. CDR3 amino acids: CATTRGDTQYV. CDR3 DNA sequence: TGTGCCACTACCAGAGGAGATACGCAGTATGTT.

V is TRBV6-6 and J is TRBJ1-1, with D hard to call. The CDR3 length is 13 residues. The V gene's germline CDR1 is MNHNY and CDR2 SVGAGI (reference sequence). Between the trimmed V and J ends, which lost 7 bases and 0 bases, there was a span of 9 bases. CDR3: CASTPNLNTEAFF. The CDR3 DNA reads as TGTGCCAGCACCCCAAACTTGAACACTGAAGCTTTCTTT.

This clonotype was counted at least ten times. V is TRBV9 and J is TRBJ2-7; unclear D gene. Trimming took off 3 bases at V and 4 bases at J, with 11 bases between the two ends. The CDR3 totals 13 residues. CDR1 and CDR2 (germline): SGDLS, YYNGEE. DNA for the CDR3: TGTGCCAGCAGCGCCTCGATAGGGTACGAGCAGTACTTC. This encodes CASSASIGYEQYF.

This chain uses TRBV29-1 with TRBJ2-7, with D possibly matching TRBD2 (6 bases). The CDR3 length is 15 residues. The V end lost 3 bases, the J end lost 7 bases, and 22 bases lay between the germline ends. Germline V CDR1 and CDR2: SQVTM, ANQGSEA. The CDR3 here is CSVDEPRGIAGEQYF. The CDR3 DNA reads TGCAGCGTTGATGAACCCCGGGGGATCGCAGGGGAGCAGTACTTC.

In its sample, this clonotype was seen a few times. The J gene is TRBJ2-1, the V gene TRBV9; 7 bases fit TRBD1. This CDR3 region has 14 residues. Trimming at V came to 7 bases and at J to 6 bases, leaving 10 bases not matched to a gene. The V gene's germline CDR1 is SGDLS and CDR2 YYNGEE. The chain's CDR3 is CASGRGQSRNEQFF. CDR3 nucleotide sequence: TGTGCCAGCGGCCGGGGACAGAGTCGCAATGAGCAGTTCTTC.

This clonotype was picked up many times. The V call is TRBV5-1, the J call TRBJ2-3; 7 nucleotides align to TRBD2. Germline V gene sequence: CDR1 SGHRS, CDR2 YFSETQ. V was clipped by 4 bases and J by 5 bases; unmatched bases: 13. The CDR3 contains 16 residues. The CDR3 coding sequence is TGCGCCAGCAGCCCCGGATCCCTAGCGGTTGGAGATACGCAGTATTTT. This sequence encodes CASSPGSLAVGDTQYF.

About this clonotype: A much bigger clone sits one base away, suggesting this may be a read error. The DNA for the CDR3 is TGCAGCGTCGCCGGGGACAGGGGAAGAGAGACCCAGTTCTTC. As protein: CSVAGDRGRETQFF. The chain carries TRBV29-1 and TRBJ2-1, with TRBD1 matching 10 bases. The CDR3 spans 14 residues. Per germline, CDR1 SQVTM and CDR2 ANQGSEA. V lost 6 bases to trimming and J lost 13 bases; unmatched junction nucleotides: 15.

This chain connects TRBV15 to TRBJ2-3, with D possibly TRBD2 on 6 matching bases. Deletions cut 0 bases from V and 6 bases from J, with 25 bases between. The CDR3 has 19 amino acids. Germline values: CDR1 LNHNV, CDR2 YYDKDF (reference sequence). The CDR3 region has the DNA TGTGCCACCAGCAGAGATACAAGCGATTGGAGGGGCGAGGGGGATACGCAGTATTTT. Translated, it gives CATSRDTSDWRGEGDTQYF.

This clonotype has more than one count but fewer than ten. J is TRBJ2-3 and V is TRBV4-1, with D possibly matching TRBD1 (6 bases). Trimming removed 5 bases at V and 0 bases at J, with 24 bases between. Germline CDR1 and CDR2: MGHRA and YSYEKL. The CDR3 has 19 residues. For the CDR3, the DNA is TGCGCCAGCAGCTCAAGCCTTTCCGGGACAACTTCTAGCACAGATACGCAGTATTTT. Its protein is CASSSSLSGTTSSTDTQYF.

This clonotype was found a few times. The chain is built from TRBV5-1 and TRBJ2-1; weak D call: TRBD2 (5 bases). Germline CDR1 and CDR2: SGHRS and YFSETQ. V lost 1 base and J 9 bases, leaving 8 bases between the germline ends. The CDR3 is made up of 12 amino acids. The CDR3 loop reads CASSLREREQFF. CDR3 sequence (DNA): TGCGCCAGCAGCTTGAGGGAGCGTGAGCAGTTCTTC.